This TCR beta chain came from a study of T cells in narcolepsy. The assay was immunoSEQ multiplex PCR, and TCRdb's table has in-frame clones only and misses some. This sample has about 40,000 clones; 88% occur once, and the top ten carry around 1.2%. The material sequenced was CD45RA- memory CD4+ T cells from PBMCs. The sequence came from a human donor with narcolepsy.

The CDR3: CASRGGRNDEQFF. DNA for the CDR3: TGCGCCAGCAGGGGGGGGAGAAACGATGAGCAGTTCTTC. The rearrangement uses TRBV10-2 and TRBJ2-1; 7 bases match TRBD2. Germline V gene data show CDR1 as WSHSY and CDR2 as SAAADI. With 6 bases clipped from V and 8 bases from J, the junction kept 7 bases outside the gene matches. The CDR3 consists of 13 residues.